This TCR beta chain emerged from a study of blood T cell repertoires in COVID-19. Profiling relied on immunoSEQ multiplex PCR, and the TCRdb table lists in-frame clones only, not all of them. The sample shows roughly 150,000 clones, just over 90% of them seen only once. This CDR3 has 18 residues. The ends lost 3 bases at V and 6 bases at J; junction bases unmatched: 14. Looked up from germline, CDR1 is MNHEY and CDR2 is SMNVEV (reference sequence). Patients from Seattle were sampled longitudinally, starting during active infection. This clone was seen a single time. The V call is TRBV27, the J call TRBJ2-2; TRBD2 matches 9 bases. The clonotype originates from a woman between 55 and 75 years old with COVID-19, enrolled during active disease. Sequencing used peripheral blood. CDR3 amino acids: CASSFAPGVLAGSGELFF. The DNA of the CDR3 is TGTGCCAGCAGTTTTGCCCCTGGGGTGCTAGCGGGGTCCGGGGAGCTGTTTTTT.